Listed here is a single T cell receptor (beta chain). The antigen is not known. These data belong to a study of shared clonotypes between healthy human individuals. Background on the study: Donor ages ranged 18 to 49 years: two women, a few men. Study results and caveats: Only blood underwent sampling, and tissue repertoires likely differ.

CD45RO-negative, CCR7-positively selected cells formed the naive CD8 fraction, excluding terminally differentiated effector memory CD45RA+ cells. Every one of the donors was a Caucasian adult that lived in Nashville, Tennessee. Trimming took off 1 base at V and 6 bases at J, with 6 bases between the two ends. The CDR3 length is 11 residues. The V gene's germline CDR1 is SQVTM and CDR2 ANQGSEA. Assay used: immunoSEQ multiplex PCR; TCRdb lists only in-frame clones, some missing. The table includes approximately 2,000,000 clones, roughly 93% detected once. This chain uses TRBV29-1 with TRBJ1-1; D is unresolved. This clonotype originated in a man younger than 35 in good health. Some clones in this sample may be carry-over from other donors' samples. Specimen: naive CD8+ T cells from PBMCs. In DNA form, the CDR3 reads TGCAGCGTTGAAGCGTCTGCTGAAGCTTTCTTT. Residues: CSVEASAEAFF.